Listed below are T cell receptor beta chains from one sample, sequenced in a study of blood T cell repertoires in COVID-19. Clones were sequenced by immunoSEQ multiplex PCR, and TCRdb holds only the in-frame ones, with some missing. The data contain about 200,000 clones, 80% to 90% of them singletons. Sequences were obtained from peripheral blood. These receptors were taken from a woman in her forties or fifties with acute or convalescent COVID-19. CDR3s include the opening cysteine and the closing phenylalanine or tryptophan. The D gene is left open where the match is weak. The size field is filled for only some rows; it gives once, few, many or a size class.

CDR3	DNA	D	V	size	J
CASSRSGDYLDTQYF	TGTGCCAGCTCACGAAGTGGGGACTATTTAGATACGCAGTATTTT	TRBD2	TRBV18	-	TRBJ2-3
CASSFISGVGETQYF	TGTGCCAGCAGTTTTATATCAGGGGTCGGAGAGACCCAGTACTTC	-	TRBV27	many	TRBJ2-5
CASSPTSGYEQYF	TGTGCCAGCTCGCCCACTAGCGGCTACGAGCAGTACTTC	TRBD2	TRBV6-5	-	TRBJ2-7
CASSSLSGTNTGELFF	TGCGCCAGCAGCTCGCTTAGCGGTACGAACACCGGGGAGCTGTTTTTT	-	TRBV5-1	-	TRBJ2-2
CASSLSRVAGYTF	TGTGCCAGCAGTTTATCCAGGGTTGCTGGCTACACCTTC	-	TRBV27	-	TRBJ1-2
CASRDASGNTIYF	TGTGCCAGCCGAGATGCTTCTGGAAACACCATATATTTT	-	TRBV6-5	-	TRBJ1-3
CASSMGLAGVPSYNEQFF	TGTGCCAGCAGCATGGGACTAGCGGGAGTTCCCTCCTACAATGAGCAGTTCTTC	TRBD2	TRBV9	few	TRBJ2-1
CASTLTGTDTQYF	TGTGCCAGCACCCTAACAGGGACAGATACGCAGTATTTT	-	TRBV2	-	TRBJ2-3
CASRGLAGTADTQYF	TGTGCCAGCAGGGGACTAGCGGGAACCGCAGATACGCAGTATTTT	TRBD2	TRBV2	-	TRBJ2-3
CASSVGWGQGVAGELFF	TGTGCCAGCAGCGTCGGATGGGGACAGGGGGTTGCCGGGGAGCTGTTTTTT	TRBD1	TRBV9	-	TRBJ2-2